This T cell receptor beta chain was captured in a study of cytomegalovirus exposure and HLA in healthy donors. Study as a whole: Genotyping of some 400 donors showed that 80% to 85% belonged to the Caucasian-associated ancestry cluster. Findings of the study overall: An analysis was carried out at a later point. It showed that HLA-associated TCR beta chains were more clonally expanded than equally common non-associated chains. A missense DCLRE1C variant was associated with V- and J-gene trimming of TCR beta chains in a later analysis, and an independent cohort replicated the association.

Nominally healthy donors were sampled, though unrecorded immune exposures were likely. Amplification used 60 Vbeta primers and 13 Jbeta primers. Method: immunoSEQ multiplex PCR; TCRdb's copy keeps in-frame clones and lacks some. Seen here are 150,000 to 200,000 clones, about 76% observed once, and the top ten hold about 2%. As regards this clone: Its target is not known. Distinct nucleotide sequences in the sample also encode this CDR3.

V lost 1 base and J lost 6; bases outside the gene matches: 12. The CDR3 loop spans 19 amino acids. The germline CDR1 and CDR2 sequences are SGHDT and YYEEEE. The sequencing input was PBMCs. This chain uses TRBV5-6 with TRBJ2-3, with TRBD2 identical over 15 bases. The clonotype originates from a female donor in good health and CMV-seronegative. The CDR3 loop is CASSLSLRTSGGAGDTQYF. The CDR3 DNA reads TGTGCCAGCAGCTTGTCTCTGAGGACTAGCGGGGGGGCAGGCGATACGCAGTATTTT.